This is a list of T cell receptor beta chains from one sample in a study of T-cell reconstitution after alpha-beta-depleted transplantation in children. MiXCR, applied by TCRdb to the PCR reads, yields one record per CDR3 protein. The data show under 850,000 distinct CDR3 sequences, approximately 14% seen once. Sequences were derived from PBMCs, sampled before TCRalphabeta/CD19-depleted stem cell transplant. These receptors all come from a girl aged 2 to 9 with congenital amegakaryocytic thrombocytopenia, due to receive a stem cell transplant. Both conserved end residues are part of each CDR3. The order of the fields is clone size, J gene, V gene, D gene, CDR3 DNA, CDR3 protein. A D gene is named only where the DNA matches it firmly. Some rows mark clone size as missing; the rest say once, few, many or name a class of expanded clone.

few	TRBJ2-1	TRBV20-1	TRBD2	TGCAGTGCCGATTCCCTTCTAGCGGACAATGAGCAGTTCTTC	CSADSLLADNEQFF
few	TRBJ2-1	TRBV4-1	NA	TGCGCCAGCAGCCAAGTGATAGCGAATGAGCAGTTCTTC	CASSQVIANEQFF
few	TRBJ2-3	TRBV29-1	NA	TGCAGCGCCGAATCTAGCACAGATACGCAGTATTTT	CSAESSTDTQYF
many	TRBJ2-3	TRBV12-3/TRBV12-4	NA	TGTGCCAGCAGCCTAACTAGTGGACGGGGGGATACGCAGTATTTT	CASSLTSGRGDTQYF
few	TRBJ2-1	TRBV5-1	NA	TGCGCCAGCAGCGTCGAGGGGAATGAGCAGTTCTTC	CASSVEGNEQFF
NA	TRBJ2-7	TRBV3-1	NA	TGTGCCAGCAGCCAGGGGGGTACCTACGAGCAGTACTTC	CASSQGGTYEQYF
many	TRBJ2-7	TRBV20-1	TRBD2	TGCAGTGCTAGACCATTAGCGGGAAGCTCCTACGAGCAGTACTTC	CSARPLAGSSYEQYF
few	TRBJ2-5	TRBV5-1	TRBD2	TGCGCCAGCAACCCGACTAGCGGCAAAGAGACCCAGTACTTC	CASNPTSGKETQYF
many	TRBJ2-1	TRBV29-1	TRBD2	TGCAGCGCCGTAGCGGGAACCTACAATGAGCAGTTCTTC	CSAVAGTYNEQFF
NA	TRBJ2-2	TRBV3-1	NA	TGTGCCAGCAGCTACGGTGCGGGGACCGGGGAGCTGTTTTTT	CASSYGAGTGELFF
few	TRBJ1-1	TRBV11-2	NA	TGTGCCAGCAGCTTAAGGGCAGGGACTGAAGCTTTCTTT	CASSLRAGTEAFF
NA	TRBJ2-5	TRBV12-3/TRBV12-4	TRBD1	TGTGCCAGCAGTCGACCAGGGGGTAGAGAGACCCAGTACTTC	CASSRPGGRETQYF
NA	TRBJ2-1	TRBV5-1	TRBD2	TGCGCCAGCAGCTTGGGTCCCGGGAGGGTGGATGAGCAGTTCTTC	CASSLGPGRVDEQFF
few	TRBJ2-1	TRBV20-1	NA	TGCAGTGCGCGAACTTGGAATGAGCAGTTCTTC	CSARTWNEQFF
NA	TRBJ2-7	TRBV20-1	TRBD2	TGCAGTGCTAGGACTAGCGGATCTACGAGGCAGTACTTC	CSARTSGSTRQYF
few	TRBJ2-2	TRBV5-1	NA	TGCGCCAGCAGCTTGGAAAGGGGCAGGGATGTCACCGGGGAGCTGTTTTTT	CASSLERGRDVTGELFF
many	TRBJ2-2	TRBV7-9	NA	TGTGCCAGCAGCTTAGGGCAGGATTACACCGGGGAGCTGTTTTTT	CASSLGQDYTGELFF
NA	TRBJ2-1	TRBV7-9	TRBD1	TGTGCCAGCTTGTCCGGGACAGGATACAATGAGCAGTTCTTC	CASLSGTGYNEQFF
many	TRBJ1-1	TRBV12-5	NA	TGTGCTAGTGGTTTAAGTGACACTGAAGCTTTCTTT	CASGLSDTEAFF
many	TRBJ2-1	TRBV5-6	TRBD2	TGTGCCAGCAGCGCGGACGTCGGTAGCGGGACCTACAATGAGCAGTTCTTC	CASSADVGSGTYNEQFF
many	TRBJ1-3	TRBV5-1	NA	TGCGCCAGCAGCTCCAAAGCCGGAAACACCATATATTTT	CASSSKAGNTIYF
many	TRBJ2-5	TRBV5-1	NA	TGCGCCAGCAGCTCCGGGGAGGAAGAGACCCAGTACTTC	CASSSGEEETQYF
NA	TRBJ2-3	TRBV6-2/TRBV6-3	NA	TGTGCCAGCAGTTACTCGTCCAGGCCCCCAGATACGCAGTATTTT	CASSYSSRPPDTQYF
many	TRBJ2-2	TRBV6-1	NA	TGTGCCAGCAGTGAATACACCGGGGAGCTGTTTTTT	CASSEYTGELFF
many	TRBJ1-2	TRBV20-1	TRBD1	TGCAGTGCTTACGTAGAAGGGGGCATCTATGGCTACACCTTC	CSAYVEGGIYGYTF
many	TRBJ2-1	TRBV20-1	TRBD2	TGCAGTGCTCCCGGGACTAGCGGCTACAATGAGCAGTTCTTC	CSAPGTSGYNEQFF
NA	TRBJ2-3	TRBV15	NA	TGTGCCACCAGCTACAGCGGGTACAGCACAGATACGCAGTATTTT	CATSYSGYSTDTQYF
few	TRBJ2-1	TRBV7-3	TRBD2	TGTGCCAGCAGCTTAGACGGCTCTAGCGGGAGAGAACAGTTCTTC	CASSLDGSSGREQFF
few	TRBJ2-3	TRBV5-1	TRBD2	TGCGCCAGCAGCGTCGTGGTAGCGGGAGGGGCAGATACGCAGTATTTT	CASSVVVAGGADTQYF
many	TRBJ2-7	TRBV20-1	NA	TGCAGTGCTCCAGCAGGGGAGCCCGACCCCTACGAGCAGTACTTC	CSAPAGEPDPYEQYF
many	TRBJ2-1	TRBV7-9	TRBD2	TGTGCCAGCAGCCCAAGGACTAGGGACGCGTATGAGCAGTTCTTC	CASSPRTRDAYEQFF
many	TRBJ1-2	TRBV20-1	TRBD1	TGCAGTGCTGAAGACAGGGTTGACTATGGCTACACCTTC	CSAEDRVDYGYTF
few	TRBJ2-2	TRBV11-2	NA	TGTGCCAGCAGCCAGGGCGAGGTCGGGGAGCTGTTTTTT	CASSQGEVGELFF
NA	TRBJ2-1	TRBV7-2	TRBD2	TGTGCCAGCAGCGAGAGTGCAATGACTAGCGGCAATGAGCAGTTCTTC	CASSESAMTSGNEQFF
NA	TRBJ1-5	TRBV7-9	TRBD1	TGTGCCAGCAGCTCCCCTGGGGACAGTGAACAGCCCCAGCATTTT	CASSSPGDSEQPQHF
many	TRBJ2-3	TRBV20-1	NA	TGCAGTGCTAGAGTTGGCCTGGGGGTTCGTGATACGCAGTATTTT	CSARVGLGVRDTQYF
many	TRBJ2-1	TRBV10-3	TRBD2	TGTGCCATCAGTGAGGAGCGGGAGGAGGATGAGCAGTTCTTC	CAISEEREEDEQFF
many	TRBJ2-1	TRBV29-1	NA	TGCAGCGTTGAAGCCAGGAACTCCTACAATGAGCAGTTCTTC	CSVEARNSYNEQFF
many	TRBJ2-7	TRBV12-3/TRBV12-4	TRBD2	TGTGCCAGCAGTGAGACCGGGACTAGCTCCTACGAGCAGTACTTC	CASSETGTSSYEQYF
many	TRBJ2-1	TRBV7-6	NA	TGTGCCAGCAGCTTCTTTATGGGACAAGGGCTAAATGAGCAGTTCTTC	CASSFFMGQGLNEQFF